At least ten counts were recorded for the clone carrying this T cell receptor (beta chain). The CDR3 is 14 residues long. The germline CDR1 and CDR2 sequences are SGHRS and YFSETQ. V lost 0 bases, J lost 0 bases, and 7 bases lay in between. The unsorted libraries were produced from 2 million PBMCs held at -80 C. The sample is drawn from a study of neurological immune-mediated disorders. Every sequencing run generated over 160 million TCR-beta sequences from 15-18 subjects. TCRdb re-derived calls from the 5' RACE reads in MiXCR, one entry per CDR3 protein. The sample records roughly 80,000 distinct CDR3 sequences, 15% to 20% being singletons.

The sample was PBMCs. The TCR sequence derives from a middle-aged woman in good health. The chain has TRBV5-1 and TRBJ2-7; D remains unclear. The CDR3 sequence is CASSLAASSYEQYF. In DNA, the CDR3 is TGCGCCAGCAGCTTGGCGGCCAGCTCCTACGAGCAGTACTTC.